These T cell receptor beta chains were read from a single sample in a study of T cells in localized non-small cell lung cancer. The protocol was immunoSEQ multiplex PCR, while the TCRdb copy is restricted to in-frame clones and leaves out a portion. This table holds 2,500 to 3,000 clones, roughly 28% found once. Sequenced material: lung tumor tissue, taken before any cancer treatment. These receptors were obtained from a man between 40 and 69 years old with stage II squamous cell lung carcinoma. CDR3s include the opening cysteine and the closing phenylalanine or tryptophan. Fields, in order: J gene, clone size, V gene, D gene, CDR3 protein, CDR3 DNA. A D gene is named only where the DNA matches it firmly. Size tells how often a clone was seen (once, few, many) or the class of an expanded clone, and some rows leave it out.

TRBJ1-4,few,TRBV11-3,TRBD1,CASSRDRGATNEKLFF,TGTGCCAGCAGCCGGGACAGGGGAGCAACTAATGAAAAACTGTTTTTT
TRBJ1-1,NA,TRBV29-1,TRBD1,CSVVRTGGQFTEAFF,TGCAGCGTGGTGCGGACAGGGGGTCAATTCACTGAAGCTTTCTTT
TRBJ2-7,few,TRBV12-2,NA,CASPRREGSGFLSYEQYF,TGTGCAAGTCCCCGACGGGAGGGTAGCGGGTTTCTTTCCTACGAGCAGTACTTC
TRBJ1-5,NA,TRBV18,NA,CASSPVSGDQPQHF,TGTGCCAGCTCACCAGTGTCGGGGGATCAGCCCCAGCATTTT
TRBJ1-4,NA,TRBV28,NA,CASTRTVDEKLFF,TGTGCCAGCACCCGGACCGTGGATGAAAAACTGTTTTTT
TRBJ1-1,few,TRBV12-5,TRBD1,CASRTGAQSTEAFF,TGTGCCAGCCGTACAGGGGCTCAGAGCACTGAAGCTTTCTTT
TRBJ2-1,medium-sized,TRBV11-3,TRBD1,CASSFLTGDSYNEQFF,TGTGCCAGCAGCTTCCTTACAGGGGACTCCTACAATGAGCAGTTCTTC
TRBJ1-4,NA,TRBV11-3,NA,CASSPSQNDYEKLFF,TGTGCCAGCAGCCCCTCACAGAACGACTATGAAAAACTGTTTTTT
TRBJ2-1,few,TRBV6-8,TRBD2,CASSLLAGLYNEQFF,TGTGCCAGCAGTTTACTAGCGGGATTATACAATGAGCAGTTCTTC
TRBJ2-7,NA,TRBV6-8,TRBD2,CASSYATTSGREEQYF,TGTGCCAGCAGTTACGCCACGACTAGCGGGAGGGAGGAGCAGTACTTC
TRBJ2-1,few,TRBV4-1,TRBD1,CASSQDKGTGYEQFF,TGCGCCAGCAGCCAAGATAAGGGGACAGGTTATGAGCAGTTCTTC
TRBJ2-7,NA,TRBV15,NA,CATSRRGGQSGVEQYF,TGTGCCACCAGCAGAAGAGGTGGACAGAGCGGGGTCGAGCAGTACTTC
TRBJ1-5,NA,TRBV30,NA,CAWRFGGPHQPQHF,TGTGCCTGGCGTTTCGGGGGGCCGCATCAGCCCCAGCATTTT
TRBJ2-1,NA,TRBV15,NA,CATSRDGVNNEQFF,TGTGCCACCAGCAGAGATGGGGTGAACAATGAGCAGTTCTTC
TRBJ1-4,NA,TRBV28,NA,CASNFRGSGEKLFF,TGTGCCAGTAATTTTAGGGGGTCAGGTGAAAAACTGTTTTTT